This T cell receptor (beta chain) is drawn from a study of T cell repertoires in cytomegalovirus infection. Study at large: In public TCR beta signatures, there were indications of both CMV infection and matching HLA type.

Notes on the study in general: Cumulative public TCR beta family frequency identified carriers of CMV plus the relevant HLA. Predominance within the ex vivo response was attributable to HLA-C-restricted CMV-specific TCR beta clonotypes.

TCRdb analysed the reads with MiXCR anew, one entry per CDR3 protein. The table records hundreds of thousands of distinct CDR3 sequences, about 24% of them present only once. This clonotype was seen ten or more times. Its antigen remains unidentified. The source is a human donor in good health (CMV status not recorded). Some clones in this sample may be carry-over from other donors' samples. Sequencing was carried out using CD8+ T cells from PBMCs.

CDR3 DNA: TGTGCCAGCAGTTTTTCGGACGGCCCGAACACTGAAGCTTTCTTT. Protein sequence: CASSFSDGPNTEAFF. The V and J genes are TRBV6-6 and TRBJ1-1; D unclear. With 4 bases removed from V and 1 base from J, the gap between germline ends came to 13 bases. This CDR3 comprises 15 residues. Germline V lookup: CDR1 MNHNY, CDR2 SVGAGI (reference sequence).